A selection of T cell receptor beta chains follows, all from one sample in a study of T cells in Graves' hyperthyroidism and ophthalmopathy. TCRdb recomputed calls from the multiplex PCR reads with MiXCR, one row per CDR3 protein. The sample shows 200,000 or so distinct CDR3 sequences, about 15% of them seen only once. Sequencing was done on a sample of blood. The receptors derive from a woman aged 50 to 65 with Graves' hyperthyroidism. The conserved cysteine and the conserved F or W are not part of the CDR3 here. The order of the fields is CDR3 protein, V gene, J gene, D gene, clone size. D genes are given only for firm matches. Size values are once, few and many counts, or a class for expanded clones, and some rows have none.

ASSSGPNTEAF	TRBV7-9	TRBJ1-1	-	many
SARDRLAGGPGNEQF	TRBV20-1	TRBJ2-1	TRBD2	few
ASSLQDRGHYGYT	TRBV28	TRBJ1-2	TRBD1	many
ASSDKRGKVNTEAF	TRBV10-1	TRBJ1-1	-	few
ASSLATSTEAF	TRBV7-6	TRBJ1-1	-	many
ASSDNGGGINEQF	TRBV6-2/TRBV6-3	TRBJ2-1	-	many
SVRRSYNEQF	TRBV29-1	TRBJ2-1	-	many
ASSLNSLVWGYT	TRBV27	TRBJ1-2	-	few
ASSSGTILDTQY	TRBV5-1	TRBJ2-3	TRBD2	-
SAQTGLAYNEQF	TRBV29-1	TRBJ2-1	TRBD2	-